This TCR beta chain was sequenced in a study of post-analysis software for immune sequencing data. Study-wide background: The patients showed relapsing-remitting, secondary progressive and progressive-relapsing multiple sclerosis courses. Study findings and constraints: With TRBV5-6, TRBV5-1 and TRBV20-1 included, about five TRBV segments were more frequent in patients than in controls. Compared against controls, patients with multiple sclerosis displayed significantly lower normalized Chao1 diversity.

Tagging with unique molecular identifiers was a feature of the TCR beta cDNA libraries. Using its own MiXCR run on the PCR reads, TCRdb lists one record per CDR3 protein. The data show about half a million distinct CDR3 sequences, around 31% seen once. The germline V gene encodes CDR1 ENHRY and CDR2 SYGVKD. This CDR3 comprises 15 residues. The V gene lost 1 base and the J gene lost 1 base, with 9 bases spanning the gap. The table lists this clonotype with a few counts. Its target is unknown. Sequenced sample: blood. The receptor comes from a girl aged 2 to 17 with multiple sclerosis. V and J are TRBV10-3 and TRBJ2-3; possibly TRBD1 for D (6 bases). The CDR3 DNA reads as TGTGCCATCAGTGAGTTCCGGACAGGCACAGATACGCAGTATTTT. Translation: CAISEFRTGTDTQYF.